The clone carrying this T cell receptor (beta chain) was counted only a few times. This CDR3 is 14 amino acids long. Germline CDR1 and CDR2: LNHDA and SQIVND (reference sequence). V gave up 6 bases and J gave up 7 bases, with 13 bases separating them. The record originates from a study of PD-1 and CTLA-4 blockade in melanoma. The method was immunoSEQ multiplex PCR; TCRdb's version includes in-frame clones alone and lacks a portion of them. The table shows some 15,000 clones, with roughly two thirds occurring only once. The receptor was derived from a human donor with melanoma. Material: CD8+ T cells from peripheral blood, obtained before anti-PD-1 treatment. The chain carries TRBV19 and TRBJ1-6; D is perhaps TRBD1 (6 bases). CDR3 sequence (DNA): TGTGCCAGTAGATGGACAGCGGGAAATTCACCCCTCCACTTT. This codes for CASRWTAGNSPLHF.